The T cell receptor (beta chain) under discussion was sequenced for a study of cytomegalovirus exposure and HLA in healthy donors. Study-wide context: Earlier, about 180 million T cells were analyzed, and fewer than 120 million unique TCR beta sequences were found among them. Roughly 80 million unique TCRs from HLA-typed donors made up an early data release.

Study-wide results and caveats: A link between a missense DCLRE1C variant and TCR beta V- and J-gene trimming emerged from a later analysis.

V lost 4 bases and J 1 base, leaving 17 bases between the germline ends. The germline V gene encodes CDR1 LGHNT and CDR2 FRNRAP. The CDR3 covers 16 residues. Each of the donors was a healthy bone marrow donor. Primers included in the PCR were 60 Vbeta and 13 Jbeta primers. Using immunoSEQ multiplex PCR, the repertoire was profiled, and TCRdb retains in-frame clones only, with some absent. This sample has more than 150,000 clones, with about 88% found just once. As to this clone: Its antigen is unknown.

This clonotype was obtained from a girl under two years old in good health and CMV-seronegative. V usage is TRBV12-5 and J usage is TRBJ2-7, with D tentatively TRBD1 (5 bases). The sequencing sample was made of PBMCs. In DNA form, the CDR3 reads TGTGCTAGTGGTTCGTCCTCAGGAAGGGGATCCTACGAGCAGTACTTC. Translating it yields CASGSSSGRGSYEQYF.